This TCR beta chain emerged from a study of cytomegalovirus exposure and HLA in healthy donors. Looking at the study overall: For the roughly 400 genotyped donors, more than 80% fell within the Caucasian-associated ancestry cluster.

A remark on this clone: The antigen remains undetermined. Other DNA sequences of this sample code for an identical CDR3.

V was pared by 9 bases and J by 2 bases, with 11 bases between. Per the germline V gene, CDR1 is LNHDA and CDR2 is SQIVND (reference sequence). The CDR3 runs 13 residues. A multiplex PCR was run with 60 Vbeta primers and 13 Jbeta primers. TCRdb keeps only in-frame clones here, not all; method: immunoSEQ multiplex PCR. The sample consists of 95,000 or so clones, 55% to 75% of them appearing once. Study results and limitations: Evidence from a later analysis indicated that most CMV-associated TCR beta chains looked HLA-restricted. Altogether, around 160 TCR beta chains were recorded as cytomegalovirus-associated.

The V and J genes are TRBV19 and TRBJ1-5; a possible D gene is TRBD1 (6 bases). Sequences were obtained from PBMCs. The TCR sequence derives from a woman in her 50s in good health and CMV-seropositive. The CDR3 DNA is TGTGCCAGCAAACAGGGCGGCAATCAGCCCCAGCATTTT. Protein product: CASKQGGNQPQHF.